This T cell receptor beta chain appears in the sequencing data of a study of T cell responses to AZD1222 COVID-19 vaccine. Clones were sequenced by immunoSEQ multiplex PCR, and TCRdb holds only the in-frame ones, with some missing. The sample holds 100,000 to 120,000 clones; about 87% are singletons and the top ten take 1.6%. This clone was detected once. Germline V gene sequence: CDR1 SNHLY, CDR2 FYNNEI. The CDR3 spans 13 residues. The V end was cut by 4 bases, the J end by 3 bases, with 9 bases between. This chain uses TRBV2 with TRBJ1-1; D is perhaps TRBD1 (5 bases). This clonotype originated in an adult in good health. This specimen was peripheral blood, taken on day 0 of AZD1222 vaccination. The CDR3 loop reads CASSVGRDTEAFF. DNA of the CDR3: TGTGCCAGCAGTGTGGGACGGGACACTGAAGCTTTCTTT.